The rows below give T cell receptor beta chains drawn from one sample of a study of T-cell memory formation after mild COVID-19. TCRdb used MiXCR to reprocess the 5' RACE reads, holding one entry per CDR3 protein. The repertoire includes some 110,000 distinct CDR3 sequences, roughly 12% of them detected once, and more than 25% sits in the top ten. Sequenced: PBMCs or a T cell subset sorted from them (not recorded which). Every receptor here comes from an adult woman who had mild COVID-19 (a few samples of this study predate the infection). Cell type and time point are not known. Both conserved end residues are part of each CDR3. D genes are given only for firm matches. The listing skips clone size in some rows; elsewhere it reads once, few, many or a size class.

clone size	D gene	J gene	V gene	CDR3 DNA	CDR3 protein
many	.	TRBJ2-7	TRBV15	TGTGCCACCAGCCGAGGGTTATCCTACGAGCAGTACTTC	CATSRGLSYEQYF
few	TRBD1	TRBJ2-1	TRBV14	TGTGCCAGCAGCCAATACGGGACAGCATACAATGAGCAGTTCTTC	CASSQYGTAYNEQFF
.	TRBD2	TRBJ2-1	TRBV19	TGTGCCAGTAGTATAGCGGTGGGAGGGAATGAGCAGTTCTTC	CASSIAVGGNEQFF
.	.	TRBJ1-1	TRBV15	TGTGCCACCAGCAGTGGTCAGGGCGTCACTGAAGCTTTCTTT	CATSSGQGVTEAFF
.	.	TRBJ1-5	TRBV2	TGTGCCAGCAGAGAGCGACGCAATCAGCCCCAGCATTTT	CASRERRNQPQHF
.	TRBD2	TRBJ2-1	TRBV7-6	TGTGCCAGCAGCGCCGGGGGTGTAGCGGGGGGCTTCTACAATGAGCAGTTCTTC	CASSAGGVAGGFYNEQFF
few	TRBD1	TRBJ1-1	TRBV4-3	TGCGCCAGCAGCCCCCGACAGGGGGAGAACACTGAAGCTTTCTTT	CASSPRQGENTEAFF
.	TRBD1	TRBJ2-1	TRBV12-3/TRBV12-4	TGTGCCAGCAGTCAACAGGGGGATGAGCAGTTCTTC	CASSQQGDEQFF
few	.	TRBJ2-7	TRBV14	TGTGCCAGCAGCCGGGCAGGATACTACGAGCAGTACTTC	CASSRAGYYEQYF
few	.	TRBJ2-1	TRBV7-9	TGTGCCACTGAACCGTGGACCCAAGGGAACAATGAGCAGTTCTTC	CATEPWTQGNNEQFF
.	TRBD2	TRBJ2-5	TRBV12-3/TRBV12-4	TGTGCCAGCAGAGCCACTAGCGGGGGGGCCACAGAGACCCAGTACTTC	CASRATSGGATETQYF
.	.	TRBJ1-2	TRBV4-2	TGTGCCAGCAGCCAAAATGGGCAGCCTAACTATGGCTACACCTTC	CASSQNGQPNYGYTF
many	.	TRBJ2-7	TRBV27	TGTGCCAGCAGTTTTGGACGGAGCTACGAGCAGTACTTC	CASSFGRSYEQYF
few	.	TRBJ2-5	TRBV6-5	TGTGCCAGCAGTTACTACGGGGTGGGAGAGACCCAGTACTTC	CASSYYGVGETQYF
.	TRBD2	TRBJ2-3	TRBV12-3/TRBV12-4	TGTGCCAGCAGTTTAGTCCCAGCGGGGACCACAGATACGCAGTATTTT	CASSLVPAGTTDTQYF
.	.	TRBJ2-3	TRBV25-1	TGTGCCAGCAGTGACCTTCAAGGGGGGGGCACAGATACGCAGTATTTT	CASSDLQGGGTDTQYF
many	.	TRBJ2-7	TRBV2	TGTGCCAGCAGAGATGGAGTTAGGGGCTACGAGCAGTACTTC	CASRDGVRGYEQYF
few	.	TRBJ1-2	TRBV6-5	TGTGCCAGCAGTTACGTGGTGGGCAACTATGGCTACACCTTC	CASSYVVGNYGYTF
few	TRBD2	TRBJ2-3	TRBV9	TGTGCCAGCAGGGGGGGGGTCGGAGATACGCAGTATTTT	CASRGGVGDTQYF
.	TRBD2	TRBJ2-1	TRBV24-1	TGTGCCACCAGTGAACTAGCGGGAGGTGGGGACAATGAGCAGTTCTTC	CATSELAGGGDNEQFF
.	.	TRBJ1-3	TRBV11-2	TGTGCCAGCAGCTCTAGACAGGGAAACACCATATATTTT	CASSSRQGNTIYF
few	.	TRBJ2-5	TRBV27	TGTGCCAGCAGTTTGGGAGGTCTGGAGACCCAGTACTTC	CASSLGGLETQYF
few	TRBD1	TRBJ2-1	TRBV27	TGTGCCAGCAGTTTGGGACAGGGGGTAGGTGAGCAGTTCTTC	CASSLGQGVGEQFF
.	TRBD2	TRBJ2-5	TRBV6-5	TGTGCCAGCAGTCTCACCGGGACTAGAGGGGAGACCCAGTACTTC	CASSLTGTRGETQYF
few	TRBD2	TRBJ2-1	TRBV5-1	TGCGCCAGCAGCTTCTCCCCCGGATGGAGCGGGGGGACCTTCTCCTACAATGAGCAGTTCTTC	CASSFSPGWSGGTFSYNEQFF
.	.	TRBJ1-6	TRBV15	TGTGCCACCAGCAGGGTGGCAGGTGATAATTCACCCCTCCACTTT	CATSRVAGDNSPLHF
few	.	TRBJ2-3	TRBV4-3	TGCGCCAGCAGCCAAGATCCGGGGACGCACACAGATACGCAGTATTTT	CASSQDPGTHTDTQYF
.	.	TRBJ2-7	TRBV6-1	TGTGCCAGCGAACCCCGCCGGTCCTACGAGCAGTACTTC	CASEPRRSYEQYF
few	TRBD1	TRBJ2-7	TRBV29-1	TGCAGCGCCGAGACAGGGAACCACGAGCAGTACTTC	CSAETGNHEQYF
.	TRBD2	TRBJ2-7	TRBV29-1	TGCAGCGCATGCTCGTTGGTGGGACTAGAGTACGAGCAGTACTTC	CSACSLVGLEYEQYF
.	.	TRBJ2-7	TRBV6-1	TGTGCCAGCTTGGGAGGCCCGAGCTCCTACGAGCAGTACTTC	CASLGGPSSYEQYF
.	.	TRBJ1-2	TRBV24-1	TGTGCCACCAGTGTAGGACAGAACTATGGCTACACCTTC	CATSVGQNYGYTF
few	.	TRBJ2-1	TRBV4-3	TGCGCCAGCAGCCAAGATCGGCTAGCCTACAATGAGCAGTTCTTC	CASSQDRLAYNEQFF
few	TRBD1	TRBJ1-1	TRBV7-3	TGTGCCAGCAGCTTAACAGGAGAAGGGGGCGGAAACACTGAAGCTTTCTTT	CASSLTGEGGGNTEAFF
few	.	TRBJ2-3	TRBV5-1	TGCGCCAGCAGCTTCGGGACTGATACAGATACGCAGTATTTT	CASSFGTDTDTQYF
few	.	TRBJ1-6	TRBV5-1	TGCGCCAGCAGCTTGGAGGCAGGGGTGGTTTCACCCCTCCACTTT	CASSLEAGVVSPLHF
few	.	TRBJ2-1	TRBV20-1	TGCAGTGCTAACAGGCCCTCCTACAATGAGCAGTTCTTC	CSANRPSYNEQFF
.	TRBD1	TRBJ2-1	TRBV29-1	TGCAGCGTTGAAGATCGGGGACAGTACAATGAGCAGTTCTTC	CSVEDRGQYNEQFF
many	.	TRBJ2-1	TRBV7-9	TGTGCCAGCAGCTTCGGGATAGATGAGCAGTTCTTC	CASSFGIDEQFF
few	TRBD2	TRBJ2-7	TRBV7-9	TGTGCCAGCAGCGCGGGACTAGCAATCGAGCAGTACTTC	CASSAGLAIEQYF
few	.	TRBJ2-2	TRBV2	TGTGCCAGCGGATACAGACCAGACACCGGGGAGCTGTTTTTT	CASGYRPDTGELFF
few	TRBD1	TRBJ1-5	TRBV19	TGTGCCAGTAGTGGTGACAGGGGGCGGCAGCCCCAGCATTTT	CASSGDRGRQPQHF
.	.	TRBJ2-3	TRBV3-1	TGTGCCAGCAGCCTCCCTTCTGGCACAGATACGCAGTATTTT	CASSLPSGTDTQYF
.	.	TRBJ2-7	TRBV7-9	TGTGCCAGCAGCTTAGCGAACGTAGCCTACGAGCAGTACTTC	CASSLANVAYEQYF
few	TRBD2	TRBJ2-1	TRBV11-2	TGTGCCAGCAGCTTAGATCAGGTAGCGGGATACAATGAGCAGTTCTTC	CASSLDQVAGYNEQFF
.	.	TRBJ2-3	TRBV29-1	TGCAGCGTCCCCAAGAGGGGGGATACGCAGTATTTT	CSVPKRGDTQYF
many	TRBD2	TRBJ2-1	TRBV4-2	TGCGCCAGCAGCCAAGATCGGGCTAGCGGGCACAATGAGCAGTTCTTC	CASSQDRASGHNEQFF
.	TRBD1	TRBJ2-7	TRBV29-1	TGCAGCGTTGCTGACACGACAGGGGGCGAGCAGTACTTC	CSVADTTGGEQYF
few	TRBD1	TRBJ2-7	TRBV4-1	TGCGCCAGCAGCCAGGAAGAGACAGGGGCCTACGAGCAGTACTTC	CASSQEETGAYEQYF
few	.	TRBJ2-3	TRBV4-3	TGCGCCAGCAGCCAGAGGCTAGCATTGCCAGATACGCAGTATTTT	CASSQRLALPDTQYF
.	TRBD1	TRBJ1-1	TRBV15	TGTGCCACCAGCGGGACAGAGAACACTGAAGCTTTCTTT	CATSGTENTEAFF
.	TRBD2	TRBJ2-4	TRBV6-1	TGTGCCAGCAGCTCGGGGGGAACAGATAACATTCAGTACTTC	CASSSGGTDNIQYF
few	TRBD2	TRBJ2-3	TRBV23-1	TGCGCCAGCAGTCAATCATGGGGGAGGGAGCCCACAGATACGCAGTATTTT	CASSQSWGREPTDTQYF
many	TRBD1	TRBJ2-2	TRBV4-3	TGCGCCAGCAGCCAAGATCTGACAGGGGAAACCGGGGAGCTGTTTTTT	CASSQDLTGETGELFF
many	.	TRBJ2-3	TRBV15	TGTGCCACCAGCAGAGTTGCGGCAGATACGCAGTATTTT	CATSRVAADTQYF
few	.	TRBJ2-7	TRBV30	TGTGCCTGGAGTGTACGTTGGGTGGCCCACGAGCAGTACTTC	CAWSVRWVAHEQYF
.	.	TRBJ1-2	TRBV20-1	TGCAGTGCTAGAAGCCGAAACCAGGGGAAGAAGGGCGGCTACACCTTC	CSARSRNQGKKGGYTF
few	.	TRBJ1-6	TRBV7-9	TGTGCCAGCAGCTTAGAACCGGGGGGGCCTTCACCCCTCCACTTT	CASSLEPGGPSPLHF
few	.	TRBJ2-2	TRBV29-1	TGCAGCGCCCGCGAGGGTTTGGACACCGGGGAGCTGTTTTTT	CSAREGLDTGELFF
.	TRBD1	TRBJ2-7	TRBV6-5	TGTGCCAGCAGTGACACAGGGGACGAGCAGTACTTC	CASSDTGDEQYF